This TCR beta chain was captured by sequencing in a study of T-cell memory formation after mild COVID-19. Study results and limitations: Confirmation was lacking for SARS-CoV-2 specificity of second-wave clones that peaked on day 37.

This clonotype was seen at least ten times. Its antigen is as yet unknown. TCRdb re-called the 5' RACE reads through MiXCR, storing one row per CDR3 protein. The profile covers some 150,000 distinct CDR3 sequences, with about 5.5% appearing a single time and approximately 2.1% taken by the ten largest. CDR3 size: 13 residues. Trimming removed 5 bases at V and 7 bases at J, with 13 bases between. The germline V gene encodes CDR1 SGHRS and CDR2 YFSETQ. This TCR came from an adult woman who had mild COVID-19 (a few samples of this study predate the infection). Cell type and time point are not known. The sample comprised PBMCs or a T cell subset sorted from them (not recorded which). The chain joins TRBV5-1 to TRBJ2-1; D possibly uses TRBD1 or TRBD2 (7 bases each). The CDR3 spells CASSNQGGNEQFF. CDR3 nucleotides: TGCGCCAGCAGTAATCAGGGGGGGAATGAGCAGTTCTTC.